The 17 T cell receptor beta chains presented below share a single source sample, sequenced in a study of blood T cells in healthy people across ages. Primed by a sample-barcoded 5' primer and a J-beta primer mix, a second PCR proceeded for roughly 7 to 11 cycles. TCRdb redid the calling of the 5' RACE reads with MiXCR, one entry per CDR3 protein. The sample yields 1.5 million to 2 million distinct CDR3 sequences, 28% seen once. The sample was blood. The receptor set was obtained from a woman aged 25 to 39 in good health.

The CDR3 is CSARDVWQSNTEAFF. The CDR3 DNA reads as TGCAGTGCTAGAGATGTTTGGCAATCGAACACTGAAGCTTTCTTT. This sequence joins TRBV20-1 and TRBJ1-1; the D is unclear. Per the germline V gene, CDR1 is DFQATT and CDR2 is SNEGSKA (reference sequence). V lost 0 bases to trimming and J lost 1 base, with 12 bases between them. The CDR3 is 15 residues long.

This clonotype was found many times. The CDR3 here is CSVDSAGGNEQFF. CDR3 DNA: TGCAGCGTTGATTCGGCAGGAGGAAATGAGCAGTTCTTC. The V and J genes are TRBV29-1 and TRBJ2-1, with D possibly matching TRBD2 (5 bases). Trimming shortened V by 3 bases and J by 7 bases, and 13 bases separated the two germline ends. The CDR3 spans 13 residues. The germline V gene has CDR1 SQVTM and CDR2 ANQGSEA.

A note on this clonotype: The junction and the germline gene differ at one end; a read error may be behind it. V gene TRBV5-6 combines with J gene TRBJ1-2; 8 nucleotides line up with TRBD1. The germline CDR1 and CDR2 sequences are SGHDT and YYEEEE. The CDR3 is 15 amino acids. CDR3 nucleotides: TGTGCCGGCAGCTTGGGGGACAGGCTAAACTATGGCTACACCTTC. It is translated as CAGSLGDRLNYGYTF. Together with reference TRBV5-6 and TRBJ1-2, the CDR3 gives the full variable domain: DAGVTQSPTHLIKTRGQQVTLRCSPKSGHDTVSWYQQALGQGPQFIFQYYEEEERQRGNFPDRFSGHQFPNYSSELNVNALLLGDSALYLCAGSLGDRLNYGYTFGSGTRLTVV.

This chain connects TRBV9 to TRBJ2-1; 7 positions match TRBD1. After removal of 3 bases from V and 5 bases from J, the junction contained 5 bases not matched to a gene. Germline V gene data show CDR1 as SGDLS and CDR2 as YYNGEE. CDR3 length: 14 residues. CDR3 sequence reads: CASSDGDSHNEQFF. The CDR3, as DNA: TGTGCCAGCAGCGACGGGGACAGCCACAATGAGCAGTTCTTC.

This clonotype was recorded at least ten times. This rearrangement joins TRBV7-8 to TRBJ2-5, with 8 positions matching TRBD2. The CDR3 loop spans 14 amino acids. Germline CDR1 SGHVS, CDR2 FQNEAQ. Trimming removed 7 bases from V and 5 bases from J; junction bases left unmatched: 9. CDR3 sequence reads: CASTSRAGVETQYF. The CDR3 DNA is TGTGCCAGCACCTCGAGAGCGGGAGTCGAGACCCAGTACTTC.

At least ten counts were recorded for this clonotype. The chain carries TRBV28 and TRBJ2-5; D may be TRBD2 (6 bases). This CDR3 is built from 14 residues. The germline V and J ends were trimmed by 3 bases and 4 bases, with 12 bases remaining between them. CDR1 is MDHEN, CDR2 SYDVKM, per germline. The CDR3 here is CASSLEGRVETQYF. Here the CDR3 DNA reads TGTGCCAGCAGTTTGGAGGGGCGGGTAGAGACCCAGTACTTC.

CDR3 region: CSASHSGNTIYF. CDR3 nucleotide sequence: TGCAGTGCTAGTCACTCTGGAAACACCATATATTTT. This chain joins TRBV20-1 and TRBJ1-3; D is uncertain. V gave up 3 bases and J gave up 0 bases, with 3 bases separating them. The CDR3 runs to 12 residues. Germline V gene data show CDR1 as DFQATT and CDR2 as SNEGSKA (reference sequence).

Remarks on this clonotype: A much larger clone sits a single nucleotide away, making a read error possible. The rearrangement joins TRBV28 to TRBJ2-5; 9 bases line up with TRBD2. The assigned J gene may be wrong: the sequence end matches TRBJ2-7 better. Germline V gene sequence: CDR1 MDHEN, CDR2 SYDVKM. The CDR3 is made up of 15 amino acids. CDR3 DNA: TGTGCCAGCAGTTTATTAGCGGGGGCTGGCGGCGAGCAGTACTTC. Translated, it gives CASSLLAGAGGEQYF.

A few counts support this clonotype. The chain uses TRBV5-1 and TRBJ2-1; 8 bases match TRBD2. CDR3 length: 14 residues. Germline CDR1 and CDR2: SGHRS and YFSETQ. J lost 6 bases, V lost 6 bases, and 8 bases had no gene match. The CDR3 DNA sequence: TGCGCCAGCAACGGGGGGGGCGATTTCAATGAGCAGTTCTTC. Translation: CASNGGGDFNEQFF.

This clonotype has just one count. The chain couples TRBV7-9 to TRBJ1-6; no clear D. Looked up from germline, CDR1 is SEHNR and CDR2 is FQNEAQ (reference sequence). V lost 11 bases to trimming and J lost 7 bases, with 18 bases between them. This CDR3 spans 14 amino acids. The CDR3 DNA reads TGTGCCTTCGAGCCGGGCTCGAGCAATTCACCCCTCCACTTT. It codes for CAFEPGSSNSPLHF.

The chain recombines TRBV4-3 with TRBJ1-1, with no clear D. Germline assignment: CDR1 LGHNA and CDR2 YSLEER. The germline V and J ends were trimmed by 1 base and 1 base, with 7 bases remaining between them. The CDR3 sequence is 14 residues long. This CDR3 reads CASSQGAENTEAFF. CDR3 nucleotide sequence: TGCGCCAGCAGCCAAGGGGCGGAGAACACTGAAGCTTTCTTT.

The chain employs TRBV20-1 and TRBJ2-3, with D perhaps TRBD2 (6 bases). Per germline, CDR1 DFQATT and CDR2 SNEGSKA (reference sequence). Trimming removed 5 bases at V and 0 bases at J, with 12 bases between. The length of the CDR3 is 14 residues. The CDR3 sequence is CSAPRRGSTDTQYF. Here the CDR3 DNA reads TGCAGTGCTCCTCGACGGGGGAGCACAGATACGCAGTATTTT.

This clonotype has a handful of counts. The gene calls are TRBV9 and TRBJ2-3, with 13 positions matching TRBD2. Germline V gene lookup returns CDR1 SGDLS and CDR2 YYNGEE. This CDR3 has 17 amino acids. After removal of 4 bases from V and 2 bases from J, the junction contained 7 bases not matched to a gene. The CDR3 here is CASSLGTSGKYTDTQYF. The CDR3 DNA reads as TGTGCCAGCAGCCTTGGGACTAGCGGGAAGTACACAGATACGCAGTATTTT.

This chain connects TRBV12-3 or TRBV12-4 to TRBJ2-1; 7 bases are shared with TRBD2. The ends lost 5 bases at V and 0 bases at J; junction bases unmatched: 4. This CDR3 contains 15 residues. CDR3 bases: TGTGCCAGCAGTGACCGCGGGGGCTCCTACAATGAGCAGTTCTTC. It is translated as CASSDRGGSYNEQFF.

The chain employs TRBV28 and TRBJ2-4; weak D call: TRBD1 (5 bases). Matching the DNA end better, TRBJ2-7 makes the J call doubtful. The V gene's germline CDR1 is MDHEN and CDR2 SYDVKM. This CDR3 contains 13 residues. This chain's CDR3 is CASSFEDTYEQYF. In nucleotides, the CDR3 is TGTGCCAGCAGTTTCGAGGACACCTACGAGCAGTACTTC.

This clonotype was observed a handful of times. The rearrangement links TRBV5-5 to TRBJ2-1; either TRBD1 or TRBD2 may fit D (5 bases each). With 4 bases removed from V and 1 base from J, the gap between germline ends came to 12 bases. The CDR3 consists of 15 residues. CDR1 is SGHKS and CDR2 is YYEKEE in the germline V gene (reference sequence). CDR3 in amino acids: CASSKGRASYNEQFF. CDR3 DNA sequence: TGTGCCAGCAGCAAGGGACGGGCGTCCTACAATGAGCAGTTCTTC.

This clonotype was found once. V is TRBV7-2 and J is TRBJ1-6; no definite D call. V gave up 5 bases and J gave up 13 bases, with 12 bases separating them. Germline V CDR1 and CDR2: SGHTA, FQGNSA. The CDR3 runs to 12 residues. The CDR3 DNA reads TGTGCCAGCAGCACAACGGGGATTCCCCTCCACTTT. Its protein product is CASSTTGIPLHF.